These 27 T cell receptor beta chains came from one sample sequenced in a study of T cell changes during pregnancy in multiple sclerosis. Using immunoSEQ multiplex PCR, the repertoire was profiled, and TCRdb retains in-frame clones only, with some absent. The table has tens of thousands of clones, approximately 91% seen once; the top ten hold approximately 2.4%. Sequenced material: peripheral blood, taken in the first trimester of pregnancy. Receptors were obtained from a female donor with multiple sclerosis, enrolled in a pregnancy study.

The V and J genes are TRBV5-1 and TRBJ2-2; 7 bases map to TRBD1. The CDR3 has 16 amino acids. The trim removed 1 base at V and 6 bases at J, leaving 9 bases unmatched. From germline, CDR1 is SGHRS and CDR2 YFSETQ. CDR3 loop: CASSLTQTGIPGELFF. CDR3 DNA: TGCGCCAGCAGCTTGACCCAGACAGGGATCCCCGGGGAGCTGTTTTTT.

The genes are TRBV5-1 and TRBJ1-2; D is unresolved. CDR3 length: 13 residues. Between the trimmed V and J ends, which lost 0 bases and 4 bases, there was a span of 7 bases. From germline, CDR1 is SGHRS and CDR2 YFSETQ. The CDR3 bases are TGCGCCAGCAGCTTGGCCACTAGCTATGGCTACACCTTC. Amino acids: CASSLATSYGYTF.

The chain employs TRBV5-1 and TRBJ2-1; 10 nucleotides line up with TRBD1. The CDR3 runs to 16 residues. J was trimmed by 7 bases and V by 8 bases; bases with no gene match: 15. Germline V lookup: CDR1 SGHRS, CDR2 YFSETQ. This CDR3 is CASSTLGTGEGNEQFF. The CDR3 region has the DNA TGCGCCAGTTCTACCCTCGGGACAGGGGAGGGGAATGAGCAGTTCTTC. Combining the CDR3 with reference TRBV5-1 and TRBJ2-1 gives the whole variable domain KAGVTQTPRYLIKTRGQQVTLSCSPISGHRSVSWYQQTPGQGLQFLFEYFSETQRNKGNFPGRFSGRQFSNSRSEMNVSTLELGDSALYLCASSTLGTGEGNEQFFGPGTRLTVL.

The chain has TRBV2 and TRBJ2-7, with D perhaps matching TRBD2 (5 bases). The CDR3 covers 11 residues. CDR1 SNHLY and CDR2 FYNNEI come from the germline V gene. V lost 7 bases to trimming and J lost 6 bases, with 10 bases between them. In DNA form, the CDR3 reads TGTGCCAGCAAGAGGGCGGGCGAGCAGTACTTC. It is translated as CASKRAGEQYF. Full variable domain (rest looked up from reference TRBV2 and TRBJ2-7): EPEVTQTPSHQVTQMGQEVILRCVPISNHLYFYWYRQILGQKVEFLVSFYNNEISEKSEIFDDQFSVERPDGSNFTLKIRSTKLEDSAMYFCASKRAGEQYFGPGTRLTVT.

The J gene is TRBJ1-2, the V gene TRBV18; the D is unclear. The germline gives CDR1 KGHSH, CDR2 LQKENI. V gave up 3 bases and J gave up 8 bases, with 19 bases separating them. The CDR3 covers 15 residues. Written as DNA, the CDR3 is TGTGCCAGCTCACCTTCCGAGACGGAGCGCCGAGGCTACACCTTC. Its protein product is CASSPSETERRGYTF.

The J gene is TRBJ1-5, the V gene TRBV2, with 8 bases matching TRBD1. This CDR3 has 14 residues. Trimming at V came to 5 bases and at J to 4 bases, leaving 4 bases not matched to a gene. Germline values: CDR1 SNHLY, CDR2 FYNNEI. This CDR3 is CASSLDRVNQPQHF. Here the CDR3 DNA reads TGTGCCAGCAGTTTGGACAGGGTGAATCAGCCCCAGCATTTT.

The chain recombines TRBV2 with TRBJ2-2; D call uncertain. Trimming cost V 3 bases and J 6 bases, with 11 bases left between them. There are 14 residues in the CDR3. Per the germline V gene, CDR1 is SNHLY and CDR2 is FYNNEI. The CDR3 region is CASSDTFSAGELFF. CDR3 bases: TGTGCCAGCAGTGATACATTCTCAGCCGGGGAGCTGTTTTTT.

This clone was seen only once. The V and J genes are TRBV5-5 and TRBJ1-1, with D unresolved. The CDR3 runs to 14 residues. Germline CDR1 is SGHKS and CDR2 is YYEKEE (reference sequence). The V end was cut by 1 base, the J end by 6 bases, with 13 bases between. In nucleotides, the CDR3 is TGTGCCAGCAGCTTGAAGGTCGGGGTGCCTGAAGCTTTCTTT. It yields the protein CASSLKVGVPEAFF.

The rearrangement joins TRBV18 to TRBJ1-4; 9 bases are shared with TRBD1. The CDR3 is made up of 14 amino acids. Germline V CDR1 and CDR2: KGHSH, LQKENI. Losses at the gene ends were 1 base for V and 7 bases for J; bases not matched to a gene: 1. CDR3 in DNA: TGTGCCAGCTCACCACGGACAGGGGTTGAAAAACTGTTTTTT. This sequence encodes CASSPRTGVEKLFF.

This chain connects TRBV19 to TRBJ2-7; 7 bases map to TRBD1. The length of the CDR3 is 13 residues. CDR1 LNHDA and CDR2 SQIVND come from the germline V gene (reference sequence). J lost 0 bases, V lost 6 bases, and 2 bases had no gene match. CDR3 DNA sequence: TGTGCCAGTAGGGACAGGAGCTCCTACGAGCAGTACTTC. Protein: CASRDRSSYEQYF.

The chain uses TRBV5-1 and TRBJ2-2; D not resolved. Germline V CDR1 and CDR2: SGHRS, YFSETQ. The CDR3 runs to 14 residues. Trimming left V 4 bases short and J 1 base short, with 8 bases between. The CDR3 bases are TGCGCCAGCAGCAAAGCCGGGAACACCGGGGAGCTGTTTTTT. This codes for CASSKAGNTGELFF.

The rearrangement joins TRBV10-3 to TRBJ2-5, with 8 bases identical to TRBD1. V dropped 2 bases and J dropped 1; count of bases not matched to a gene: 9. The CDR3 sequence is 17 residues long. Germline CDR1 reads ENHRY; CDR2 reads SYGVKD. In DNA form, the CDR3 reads TGTGCCATCAGTGAGGGGCCGACAGGGGCCATCCAAGAGACCCAGTACTTC. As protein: CAISEGPTGAIQETQYF.

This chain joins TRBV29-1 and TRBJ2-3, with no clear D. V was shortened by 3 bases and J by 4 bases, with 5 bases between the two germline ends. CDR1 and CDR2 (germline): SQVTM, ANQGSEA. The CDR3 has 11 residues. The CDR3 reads CSVDRSDTQYF. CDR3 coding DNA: TGCAGCGTTGACAGGTCAGATACGCAGTATTTT.

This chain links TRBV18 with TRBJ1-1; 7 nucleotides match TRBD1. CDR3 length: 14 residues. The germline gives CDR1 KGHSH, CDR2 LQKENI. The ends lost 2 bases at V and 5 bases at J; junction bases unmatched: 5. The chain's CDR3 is CASSPFRGRTEAFF. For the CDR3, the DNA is TGTGCCAGCTCACCATTCAGGGGGAGGACTGAAGCTTTCTTT.

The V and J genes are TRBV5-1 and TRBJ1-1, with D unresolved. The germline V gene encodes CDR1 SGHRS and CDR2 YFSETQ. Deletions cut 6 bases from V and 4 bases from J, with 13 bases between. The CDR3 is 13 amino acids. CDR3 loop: CASKTARGTEAFF. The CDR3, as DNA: TGCGCCAGCAAGACCGCCCGGGGCACTGAAGCTTTCTTT. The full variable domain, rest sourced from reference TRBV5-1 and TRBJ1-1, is KAGVTQTPRYLIKTRGQQVTLSCSPISGHRSVSWYQQTPGQGLQFLFEYFSETQRNKGNFPGRFSGRQFSNSRSEMNVSTLELGDSALYLCASKTARGTEAFFGQGTRLTVV.

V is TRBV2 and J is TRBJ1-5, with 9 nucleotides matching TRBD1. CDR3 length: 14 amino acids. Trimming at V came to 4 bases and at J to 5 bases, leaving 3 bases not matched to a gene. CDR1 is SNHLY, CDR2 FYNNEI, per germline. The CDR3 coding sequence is TGTGCCAGCAGTGTAGGACAGGGGTATCAGCCCCAGCATTTT. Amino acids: CASSVGQGYQPQHF.

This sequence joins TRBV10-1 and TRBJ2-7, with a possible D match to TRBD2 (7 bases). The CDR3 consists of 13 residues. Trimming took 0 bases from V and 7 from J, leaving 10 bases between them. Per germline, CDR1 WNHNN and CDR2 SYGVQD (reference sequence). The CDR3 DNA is TGCGCCAGCAGTGAGTCAGGGGGGGTTGAGCAGTACTTC. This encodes CASSESGGVEQYF.

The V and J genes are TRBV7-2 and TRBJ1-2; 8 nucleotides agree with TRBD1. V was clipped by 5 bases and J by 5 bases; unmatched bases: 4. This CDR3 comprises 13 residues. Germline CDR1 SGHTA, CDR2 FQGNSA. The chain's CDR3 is CASSPGQEYGYTF. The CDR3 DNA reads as TGTGCCAGCAGCCCGGGACAGGAGTATGGCTACACCTTC.

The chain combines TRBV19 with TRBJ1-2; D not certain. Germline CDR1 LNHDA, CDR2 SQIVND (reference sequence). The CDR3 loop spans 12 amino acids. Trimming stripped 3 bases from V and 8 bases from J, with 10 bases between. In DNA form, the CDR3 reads TGTGCCAGTAGTATTCTGGGAGGAGGCTACACCTTC. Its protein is CASSILGGGYTF.

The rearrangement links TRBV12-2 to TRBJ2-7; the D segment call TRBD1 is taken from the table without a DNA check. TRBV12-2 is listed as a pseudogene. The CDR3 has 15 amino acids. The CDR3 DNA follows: TGTGCAAGTCGCTTAGGACAGGGCTTCTGCTACGAGCAGTACTTC. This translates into CASRLGQGFCYEQYF.

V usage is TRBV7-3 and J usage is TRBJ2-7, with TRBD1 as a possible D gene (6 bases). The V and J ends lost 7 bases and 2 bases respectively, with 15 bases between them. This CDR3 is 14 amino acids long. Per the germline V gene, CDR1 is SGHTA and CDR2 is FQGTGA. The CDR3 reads CASKLRQGPYEQYF. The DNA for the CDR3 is TGTGCCAGCAAATTACGGCAGGGGCCCTACGAGCAGTACTTC.

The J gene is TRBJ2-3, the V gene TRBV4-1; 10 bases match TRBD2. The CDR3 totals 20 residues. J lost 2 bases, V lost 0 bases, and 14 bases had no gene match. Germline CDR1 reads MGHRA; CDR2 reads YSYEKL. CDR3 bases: TGCGCCAGCAGCCAAGATTATTTAGGGACTAGCGTTTCTATCACAGATACGCAGTATTTT. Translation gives CASSQDYLGTSVSITDTQYF.

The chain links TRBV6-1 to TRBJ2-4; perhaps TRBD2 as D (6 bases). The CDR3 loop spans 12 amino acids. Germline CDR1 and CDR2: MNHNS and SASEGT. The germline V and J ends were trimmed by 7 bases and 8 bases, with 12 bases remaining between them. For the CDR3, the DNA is TGTGCCAGCACGAGTGGCGGGGACATTCAGTACTTC. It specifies CASTSGGDIQYF.

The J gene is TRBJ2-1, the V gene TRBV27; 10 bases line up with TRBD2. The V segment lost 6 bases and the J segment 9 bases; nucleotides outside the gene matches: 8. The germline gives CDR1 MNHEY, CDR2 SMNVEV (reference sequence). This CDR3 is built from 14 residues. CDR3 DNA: TGTGCCAGCAGCTCCCAGCGGGAGGGGGTTGAGCAGTTCTTC. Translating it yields CASSSQREGVEQFF.

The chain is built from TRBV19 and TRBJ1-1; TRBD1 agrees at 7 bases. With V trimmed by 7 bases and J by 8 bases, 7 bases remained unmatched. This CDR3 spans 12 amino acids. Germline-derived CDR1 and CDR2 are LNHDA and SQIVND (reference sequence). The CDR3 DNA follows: TGTGCCAGTATGGCGGACAGGCAGGAAGCTTTCTTT. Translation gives CASMADRQEAFF.

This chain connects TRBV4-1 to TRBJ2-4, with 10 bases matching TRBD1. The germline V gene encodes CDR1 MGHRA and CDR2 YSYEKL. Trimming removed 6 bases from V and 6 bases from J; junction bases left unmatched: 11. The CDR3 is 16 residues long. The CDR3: CASRPRIGTGVNIQYF. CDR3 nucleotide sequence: TGCGCCAGCAGGCCAAGAATCGGGACAGGGGTAAACATTCAGTACTTC.

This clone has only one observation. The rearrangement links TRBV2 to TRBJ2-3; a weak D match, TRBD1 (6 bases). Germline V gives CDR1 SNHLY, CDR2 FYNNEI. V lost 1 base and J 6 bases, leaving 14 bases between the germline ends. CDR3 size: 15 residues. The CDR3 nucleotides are TGTGCCAGCAGTGAAGAGGGAGTCCAGGGGGATACGCAGTATTTT. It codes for CASSEEGVQGDTQYF.